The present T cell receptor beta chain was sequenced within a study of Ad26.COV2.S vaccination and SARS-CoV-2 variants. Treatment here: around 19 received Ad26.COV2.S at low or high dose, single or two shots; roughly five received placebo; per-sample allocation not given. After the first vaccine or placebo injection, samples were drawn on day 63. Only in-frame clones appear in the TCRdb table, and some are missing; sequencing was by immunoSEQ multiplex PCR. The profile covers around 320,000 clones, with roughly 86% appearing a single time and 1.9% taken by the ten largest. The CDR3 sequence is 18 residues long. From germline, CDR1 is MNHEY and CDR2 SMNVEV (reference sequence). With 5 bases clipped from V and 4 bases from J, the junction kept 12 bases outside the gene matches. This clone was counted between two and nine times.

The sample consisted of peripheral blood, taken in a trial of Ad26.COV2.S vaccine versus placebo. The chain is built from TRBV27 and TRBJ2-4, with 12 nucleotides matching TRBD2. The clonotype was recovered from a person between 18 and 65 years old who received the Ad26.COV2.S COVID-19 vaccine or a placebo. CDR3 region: CASSPGTSGRTLKNIQYF. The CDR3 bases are TGTGCCAGCAGTCCCGGGACTAGCGGGCGGACGCTAAAAAACATTCAGTACTTC.